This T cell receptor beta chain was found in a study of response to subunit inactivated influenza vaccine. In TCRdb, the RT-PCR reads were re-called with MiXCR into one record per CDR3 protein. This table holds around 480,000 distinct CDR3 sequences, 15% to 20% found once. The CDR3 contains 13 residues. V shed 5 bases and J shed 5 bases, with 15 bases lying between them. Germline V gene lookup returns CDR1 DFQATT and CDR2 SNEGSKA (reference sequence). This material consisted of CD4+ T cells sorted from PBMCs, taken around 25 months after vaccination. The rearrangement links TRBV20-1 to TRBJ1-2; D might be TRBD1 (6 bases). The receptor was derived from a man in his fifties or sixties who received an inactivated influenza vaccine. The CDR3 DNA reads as TGCAGTGCTTCGGACAGTTCGACGTATGGCTACACCTTC. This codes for CSASDSSTYGYTF.